This TCR beta chain appears in the sequencing data of a study of blood T cell repertoires in COVID-19. About the study: From T cells, B-cell-depleted T cells, or PBMCs came the material, which was cDNA or gDNA.

Study processing details: Reference gene primer amplification yielded estimated nucleated cell counts. Produced via immunoSEQ multiplex PCR; TCRdb's table is partial and in-frame only. The V and J calls and clone size were taken over from that table, and D and trimming were inferred from the DNA. The data contain almost 400,000 clones, roughly 89% of them seen just once; the ten biggest clones take up less than 2%. Cohort 3 donors counted as recovered after two negative PCRs, clearance, or resolved symptoms. CDR3 size: 13 residues. Germline V gives CDR1 SNHLY, CDR2 FYNNEI. V lost 8 bases and J 2 bases, leaving 10 bases between the germline ends.

The sample comprised PBMCs or T cells enriched from blood (not recorded which). The chain employs TRBV2 and TRBJ1-5, with a weak D call TRBD1 (5 bases). This TCR was sampled from a woman in her 30s who had recovered from COVID-19. CDR3 DNA: TGTGCCAGCGTTGCGGGGCGCAATCAGCCCCAGCATTTT. It translates to CASVAGRNQPQHF.